The sample holds many counts of the clone carrying this TCR beta chain. The data were obtained in a study of T cells in Graves' hyperthyroidism and ophthalmopathy. Authors of the study amplified TCR beta CDR3 regions from RNA transcripts. The HTBI primer set drove a first-round RT-PCR of the TCR CDR3. TCRdb processed the multiplex PCR reads anew with MiXCR; each CDR3 protein has one entry. The sample records 550,000 to 700,000 distinct CDR3 sequences, roughly 15% being singletons. Exclusion criteria comprised uncontrolled infection, other autoimmune disease, pregnancy or lactation. This CDR3 region has 13 residues. Germline CDR1 is SQVTM and CDR2 is ANQGSEA. V lost 6 bases and J 7 bases, leaving 19 bases between the germline ends.

The clonotype comes from a woman aged 35 to 49 with Graves' ophthalmopathy. This chain joins TRBV29-1 and TRBJ2-7, with D perhaps matching TRBD1 (6 bases). The sample consisted of blood. CDR3 protein: CSVQGTGVREQYF. The CDR3 DNA sequence: TGCAGCGTCCAGGGGACCGGGGTACGAGAGCAGTACTTC.